The 4 T cell receptor beta chains given below trace back to one sample, sequenced in a study of T cells after yellow fever vaccination. TCRdb reanalysed the 5' RACE reads using MiXCR and keeps one entry per CDR3 protein. This sample has hundreds of thousands of distinct CDR3 sequences; approximately 21% occur once, and the top ten carry roughly an eighth. The material was PBMCs, obtained 15 days after the yellow fever booster vaccination. The receptors were sampled from a man in his thirties or forties who received the YFV17D yellow fever vaccine.

The gene calls are TRBV3-1 and TRBJ2-7; D not certain. V shed 0 bases and J shed 2 bases, with 8 bases lying between them. The germline gives CDR1 LGHDT, CDR2 YNNKEL (reference sequence). The CDR3 consists of 14 residues. CDR3 amino acids: CASSQEVLAYEQYF. The CDR3 DNA follows: TGTGCCAGCAGCCAAGAAGTACTGGCCTACGAGCAGTACTTC.

In DNA form, the CDR3 reads TGTGCCAGCTCAAACGGGACGCACAGAAGTAGCAATCAGCCCCAGCATTTT. The encoded protein is CASSNGTHRSSNQPQHF. This sequence joins TRBV18 and TRBJ1-5; TRBD1 is a possible D gene (5 bases). Trimming shortened V by 5 bases and J by 0 bases, and 17 bases separated the two germline ends. The CDR3 sequence is 17 residues long. The germline V gene has CDR1 KGHSH and CDR2 LQKENI. Complete variable domain (other parts from reference TRBV18 and TRBJ1-5): NAGVMQNPRHLVRRRGQEARLRCSPMKGHSHVYWYRQLPEEGLKFMVYLQKENIIDESGMPKERFSAEFPKEGPSILRIQQVVRGDSAAYFCASSNGTHRSSNQPQHFGDGTRLSIL.

The CDR3 region has the DNA TGTGCCAGCAACTCTTTTGGGACAGAGTACAATGAGCAGTTCTTC. Protein: CASNSFGTEYNEQFF. The chain combines TRBV28 with TRBJ2-1, with 7 bases that match TRBD1. CDR3 length equals 15 residues. Germline CDR1 is MDHEN and CDR2 is SYDVKM. The trim removed 7 bases at V and 4 bases at J, leaving 10 bases unmatched.

This clonotype has only a few counts. This sequence joins TRBV19 and TRBJ2-1, with D possibly matching TRBD2 (6 bases). The CDR3 extends over 14 amino acids. The germline V gene has CDR1 LNHDA and CDR2 SQIVND (reference sequence). Trimming took off 5 bases at V and 10 bases at J, with 18 bases between the two ends. CDR3 in DNA: TGTGCCAGTAGTTTCCGGGAGATCCATCGAGAGCAGTTCTTC. Its translation: CASSFREIHREQFF.